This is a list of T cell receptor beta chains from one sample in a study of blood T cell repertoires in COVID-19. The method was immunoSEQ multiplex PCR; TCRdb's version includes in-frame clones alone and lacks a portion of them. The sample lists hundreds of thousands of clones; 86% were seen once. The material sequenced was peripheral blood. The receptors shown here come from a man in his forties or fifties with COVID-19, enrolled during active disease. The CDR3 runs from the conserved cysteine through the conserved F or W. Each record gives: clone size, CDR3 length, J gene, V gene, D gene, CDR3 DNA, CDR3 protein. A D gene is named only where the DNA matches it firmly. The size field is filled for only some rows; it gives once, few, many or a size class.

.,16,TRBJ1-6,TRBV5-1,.,TGCGCCAGCAGCCTCCGGGGGGGGTCGAGTGATTCACCCCTCCACTTT,CASSLRGGSSDSPLHF
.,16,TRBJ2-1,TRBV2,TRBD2,TGTGCCAGCAGTTCGACTAGCGGGGGATCCTACAATGAGCAGTTCTTC,CASSSTSGGSYNEQFF
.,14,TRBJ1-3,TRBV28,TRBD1,TGTGCCAGCAGTTTGACAGGGACTGGAAACACCATATATTTT,CASSLTGTGNTIYF
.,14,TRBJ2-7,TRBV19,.,TGTGCCAGTAGTACAAGACAGGGAGGTGGCGAGCAGTACTTC,CASSTRQGGGEQYF
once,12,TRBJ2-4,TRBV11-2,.,TGTGCCAGCAGCCCCCGGGTTGACATTCAGTACTTC,CASSPRVDIQYF
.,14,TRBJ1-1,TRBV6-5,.,TGTGCCAGCCGTACAGGGCTCGATAACACTGAAGCTTTCTTT,CASRTGLDNTEAFF
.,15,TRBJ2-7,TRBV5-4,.,TGTGCCAGCAGCTTGGACAGGGCATTCGGCTACGAGCAGTACTTC,CASSLDRAFGYEQYF
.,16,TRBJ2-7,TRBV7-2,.,TGTGCCAGCAACTTTTTTCTCCGATCGGGGTTATACGAGCAGTACTTC,CASNFFLRSGLYEQYF
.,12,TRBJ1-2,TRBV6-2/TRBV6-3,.,TGTGCCAGCAGTTACGAGGGTCGAGGCTACACCTTC,CASSYEGRGYTF
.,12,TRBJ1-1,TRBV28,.,TGTGCCAGCAGTTCAGGGTTCACTGAAGCTTTCTTT,CASSSGFTEAFF
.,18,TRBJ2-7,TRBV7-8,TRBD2,TGTGCCAGCAGCAAAAACGGGGTCAGCGGGAGGCTCACCTACGAGCAGTACTTC,CASSKNGVSGRLTYEQYF
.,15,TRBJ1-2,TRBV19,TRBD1,TGTGCCAGTAGTATAGATTCGGACAGGGCGGATGGCTACACCTTC,CASSIDSDRADGYTF
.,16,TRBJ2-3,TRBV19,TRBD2,TGTGCCAGTAGTATACAGACTAGCGGGGGCACAGATACGCAGTATTTT,CASSIQTSGGTDTQYF
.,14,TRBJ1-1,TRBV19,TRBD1,TGTGCCAGTACATGGGACAGGGCGGCCACTGAAGCTTTCTTT,CASTWDRAATEAFF
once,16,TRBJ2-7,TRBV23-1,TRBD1,TGCGCCAGCAGTCAGGAGACAGGGGGCTCGTCCTACGAGCAGTACTTC,CASSQETGGSSYEQYF
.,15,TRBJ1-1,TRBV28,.,TGTGCCAGCAGCCCTCGGGTAGGCGGGGACACTGAAGCTTTCTTT,CASSPRVGGDTEAFF
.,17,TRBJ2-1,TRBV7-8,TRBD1,TGTGCCAGCAGCTCCGAAGCGGGACAGGGTTCCTACAATGAGCAGTTCTTC,CASSSEAGQGSYNEQFF
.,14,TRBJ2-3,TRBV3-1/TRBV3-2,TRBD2,TGTGCCAGCAGCCTGACTAGCGGGGCAGATACGCAGTATTTT,CASSLTSGADTQYF
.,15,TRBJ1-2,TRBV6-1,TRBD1,TGTGCCAGCAGTGAAAGTGCAGGGGGCCGGTATGGCTACACCTTC,CASSESAGGRYGYTF
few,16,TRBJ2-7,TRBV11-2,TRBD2,TGTGCCAGCAGCTTCCGACCGGGACTAGAAGCCTACGAGCAGTACTTC,CASSFRPGLEAYEQYF
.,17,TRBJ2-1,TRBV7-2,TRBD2,TGTGCCAGCAGCTCGTCACTAGCGGGAGGGTCCTACAATGAGCAGTTCTTC,CASSSSLAGGSYNEQFF
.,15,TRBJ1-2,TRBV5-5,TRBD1,TGTGCCAGCAGCTTGGAGGGACAGGGCGTCTATGGCTACACCTTC,CASSLEGQGVYGYTF
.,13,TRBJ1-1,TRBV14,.,TGTGCCAGCAGCCACGCGAAGGGGACAGAAGCTTTCTTT,CASSHAKGTEAFF
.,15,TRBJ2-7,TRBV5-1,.,TGCGCCAGCAGCCCGGGGAACACCGTCTCCTACGAGCAGTACTTC,CASSPGNTVSYEQYF
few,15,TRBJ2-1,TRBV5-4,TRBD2,TGTGCCAGCAGCTTGGAGACGGGAGGGATCAATGAGCAGTTCTTC,CASSLETGGINEQFF
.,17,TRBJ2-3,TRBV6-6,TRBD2,TGTGCCAGCAGTCGTACACTAGCGGGGGGGCCGGAAGATACGCAGTATTTT,CASSRTLAGGPEDTQYF
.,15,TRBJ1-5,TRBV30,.,TGTGCCTGGAGTGTAGGGGGGGCGGGAAATCAGCCCCAGCATTTT,CAWSVGGAGNQPQHF
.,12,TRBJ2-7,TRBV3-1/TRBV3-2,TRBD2,TGTGCCAGCAGCTTGACTAGCGGGGAGCAGTACTTC,CASSLTSGEQYF
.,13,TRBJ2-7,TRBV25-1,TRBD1,TGTGCCAGCAGTGTTGCAGGGGGCTACGAGCAGTACTTC,CASSVAGGYEQYF
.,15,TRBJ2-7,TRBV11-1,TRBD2,TGTGCCAGCAGCTTAGAAGCGGGAGGGATCTACGAGCAGTACTTC,CASSLEAGGIYEQYF
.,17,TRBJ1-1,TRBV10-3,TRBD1,TGTGCCATCAGTGCACGGGCGGAAGAGACAGGGATCACTGAAGCTTTCTTT,CAISARAEETGITEAFF
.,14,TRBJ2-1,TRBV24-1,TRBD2,TGTGCCACCAGTGATTGGCGGGAGAACAATGAGCAGTTCTTC,CATSDWRENNEQFF
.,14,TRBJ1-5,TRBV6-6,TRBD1,TGTGCCAGCTTACCGGGACAGGGGGCGGAACCCCAGCATTTT,CASLPGQGAEPQHF
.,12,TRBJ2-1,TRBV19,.,TGTGCCAGTACCACTAGGGCCAATGAGCAGTTCTTC,CASTTRANEQFF
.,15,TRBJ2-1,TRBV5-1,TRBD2,TGCGCCAGCAGCGGGGGGACTAGCGGGAGGGATGAGCAGTTCTTC,CASSGGTSGRDEQFF
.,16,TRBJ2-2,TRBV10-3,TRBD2,TGTGCCATCAGCCAGACTAGCGGGATTGACACCGGGGAGCTGTTTTTT,CAISQTSGIDTGELFF
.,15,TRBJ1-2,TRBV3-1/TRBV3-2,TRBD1,TGTGCCAGCAGCCAACTCCGACAGGGGTACTATGGCTACACCTTC,CASSQLRQGYYGYTF
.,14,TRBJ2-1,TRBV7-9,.,TGTGCCAGCAGCTTAGTGGGCAGGGACAATGAGCAGTTCTTC,CASSLVGRDNEQFF
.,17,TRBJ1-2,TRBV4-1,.,TGCGCCAGCAGCCAAGATGGGGGGGCGGTAGCACGCTATGGCTACACCTTC,CASSQDGGAVARYGYTF
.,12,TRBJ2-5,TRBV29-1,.,TGCAGCGTGCGCCAGGGCCGAGAGACCCAGTACTTC,CSVRQGRETQYF
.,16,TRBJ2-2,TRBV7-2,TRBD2,TGTGCCAGCAGCCCCGGGGCTAGCGGGAACACCGGGGAGCTGTTTTTT,CASSPGASGNTGELFF
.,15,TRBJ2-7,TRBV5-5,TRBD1,TGTGCCAGCAGCTTGCCCCCCGGACAGGGCTACGAGCAGTACTTC,CASSLPPGQGYEQYF
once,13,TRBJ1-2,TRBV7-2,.,TGTGCCAGCAGCTCGCCCAGAAACTATGGCTACACCTTC,CASSSPRNYGYTF
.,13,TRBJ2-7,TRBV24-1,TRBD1,TGTGCCACCAGTGATCCTGACAGGGGCGCCTTTTACTTC,CATSDPDRGAFYF
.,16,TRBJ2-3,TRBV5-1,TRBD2,TGCGCCAGCTCGCGGGGGGGAGGCCCAAGCACAGATACGCAGTATTTT,CASSRGGGPSTDTQYF
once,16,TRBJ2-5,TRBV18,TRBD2,TGTGCCAGCTCACCAATGAGCGGGGGGAACCAAGAGACCCAGTACTTC,CASSPMSGGNQETQYF
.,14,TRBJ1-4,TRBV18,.,TGTGCCAGCTCACCCCCTGGCGGGAATGAAAAACTGTTTTTT,CASSPPGGNEKLFF
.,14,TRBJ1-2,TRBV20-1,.,TGCAGTGCTAGTCGGGACGGGGAGGTATACGGCTACACCTTC,CSASRDGEVYGYTF
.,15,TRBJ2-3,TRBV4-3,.,TGCGCCAGCAGCCAGGGGGCTAGTAGCACAGATACGCAGTATTTT,CASSQGASSTDTQYF
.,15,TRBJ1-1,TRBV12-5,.,TGTGCTAGTGGTTTCATTGCGGGGCGTTCCACTGAAGCTTTCTTT,CASGFIAGRSTEAFF
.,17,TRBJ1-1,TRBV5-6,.,TGTGCCAGCAGCTTGGCCAGGTGGGGGCAGCTGAACACTGAAGCTTTCTTT,CASSLARWGQLNTEAFF
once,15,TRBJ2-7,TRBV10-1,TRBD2,TGCGCCAGCAGTGAGGGGACTAGCAACACCTACGAGCAGTACTTC,CASSEGTSNTYEQYF
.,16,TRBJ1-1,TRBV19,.,TGTGCCAGTAGTATTGTCATCGGGCAGGGGAACACTGAAGCTTTCTTT,CASSIVIGQGNTEAFF
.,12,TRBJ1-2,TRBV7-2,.,TGTGCCAGCAGCCCAGACAGCTATGGCTACACCTTC,CASSPDSYGYTF
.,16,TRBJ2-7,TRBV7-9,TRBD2,TGTGCCAGCAGCCCGGTACTGGGACTAAAATCCTACGAGCAGTACTTC,CASSPVLGLKSYEQYF